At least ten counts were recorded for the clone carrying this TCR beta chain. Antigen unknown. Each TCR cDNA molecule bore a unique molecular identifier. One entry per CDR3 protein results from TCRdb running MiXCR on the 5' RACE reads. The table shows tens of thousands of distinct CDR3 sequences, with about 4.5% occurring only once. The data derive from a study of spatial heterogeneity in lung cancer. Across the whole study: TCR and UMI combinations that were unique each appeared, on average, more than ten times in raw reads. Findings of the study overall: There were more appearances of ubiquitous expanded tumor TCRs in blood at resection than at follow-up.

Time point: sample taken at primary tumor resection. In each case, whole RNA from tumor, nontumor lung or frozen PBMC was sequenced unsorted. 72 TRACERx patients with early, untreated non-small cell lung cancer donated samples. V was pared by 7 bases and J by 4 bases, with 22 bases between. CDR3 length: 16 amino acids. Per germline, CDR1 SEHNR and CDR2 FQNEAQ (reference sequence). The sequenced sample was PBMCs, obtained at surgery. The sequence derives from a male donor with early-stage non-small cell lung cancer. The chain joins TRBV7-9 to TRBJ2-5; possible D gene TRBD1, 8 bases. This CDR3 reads CASNLPSTGEGETQYF. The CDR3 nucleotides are TGTGCCAGCAACTTGCCCTCGACAGGGGAGGGAGAGACCCAGTACTTC.